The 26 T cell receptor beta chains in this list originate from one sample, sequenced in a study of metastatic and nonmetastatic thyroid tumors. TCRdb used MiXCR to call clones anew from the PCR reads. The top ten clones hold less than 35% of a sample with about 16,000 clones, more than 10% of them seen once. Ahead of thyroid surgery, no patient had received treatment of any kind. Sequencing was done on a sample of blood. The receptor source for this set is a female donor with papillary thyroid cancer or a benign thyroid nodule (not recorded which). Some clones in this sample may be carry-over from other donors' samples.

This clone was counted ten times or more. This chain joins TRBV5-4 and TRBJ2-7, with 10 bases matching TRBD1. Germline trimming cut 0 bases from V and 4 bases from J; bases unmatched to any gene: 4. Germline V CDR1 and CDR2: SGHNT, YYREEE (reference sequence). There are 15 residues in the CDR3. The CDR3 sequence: CASSLGGDRGYEQYF. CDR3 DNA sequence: TGTGCCAGCAGCTTGGGCGGGGACAGGGGTTACGAGCAGTACTTC.

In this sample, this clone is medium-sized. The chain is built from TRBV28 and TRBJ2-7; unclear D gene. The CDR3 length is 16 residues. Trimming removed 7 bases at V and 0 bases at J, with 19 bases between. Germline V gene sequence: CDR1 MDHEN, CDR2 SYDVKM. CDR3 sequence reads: CASTPQGRSHSYEQYF. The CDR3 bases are TGTGCCAGCACCCCCCAAGGACGTTCCCACTCCTACGAGCAGTACTTC.

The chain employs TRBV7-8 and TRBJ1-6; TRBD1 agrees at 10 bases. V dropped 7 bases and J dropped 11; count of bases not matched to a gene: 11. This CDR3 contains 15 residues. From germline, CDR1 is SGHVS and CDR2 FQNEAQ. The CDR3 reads CASIRQGAIGPPLHF. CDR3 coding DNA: TGTGCCAGCATCCGACAGGGGGCGATTGGTCCACCCCTCCACTTT.

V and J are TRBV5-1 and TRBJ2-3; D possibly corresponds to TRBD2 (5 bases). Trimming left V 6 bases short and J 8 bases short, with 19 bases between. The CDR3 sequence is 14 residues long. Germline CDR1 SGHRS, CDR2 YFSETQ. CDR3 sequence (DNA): TGCGCCAGCACCCCTAGAGGGAGTGGAGGTACGCAGTATTTT. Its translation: CASTPRGSGGTQYF.

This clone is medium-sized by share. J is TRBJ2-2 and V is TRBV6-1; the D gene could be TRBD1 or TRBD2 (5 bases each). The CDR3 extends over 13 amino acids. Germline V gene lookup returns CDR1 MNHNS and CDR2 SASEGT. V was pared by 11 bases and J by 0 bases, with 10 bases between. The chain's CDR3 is CAGGRTNTGELFF. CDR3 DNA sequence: TGTGCCGGGGGACGGACGAACACCGGGGAGCTGTTTTTT.

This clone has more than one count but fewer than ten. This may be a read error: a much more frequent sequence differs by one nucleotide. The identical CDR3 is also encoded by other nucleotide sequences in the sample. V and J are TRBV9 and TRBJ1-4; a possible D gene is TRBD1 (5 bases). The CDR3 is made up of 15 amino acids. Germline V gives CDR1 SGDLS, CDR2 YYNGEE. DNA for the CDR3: TGTGCTAGCAGCGTCCAGGGTCAAACTAATGAAAAACTGTTTTTT. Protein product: CASSVQGQTNEKLFF.

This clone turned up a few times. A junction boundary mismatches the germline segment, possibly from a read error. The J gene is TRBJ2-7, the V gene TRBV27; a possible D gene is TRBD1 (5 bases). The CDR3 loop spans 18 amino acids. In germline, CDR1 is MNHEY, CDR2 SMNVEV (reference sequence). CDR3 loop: CASSGLDKLGRISYEHYF. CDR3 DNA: TGTGCCAGCAGCGGGCTCGACAAGTTGGGGCGAATCTCCTACGAGCATTACTTC.

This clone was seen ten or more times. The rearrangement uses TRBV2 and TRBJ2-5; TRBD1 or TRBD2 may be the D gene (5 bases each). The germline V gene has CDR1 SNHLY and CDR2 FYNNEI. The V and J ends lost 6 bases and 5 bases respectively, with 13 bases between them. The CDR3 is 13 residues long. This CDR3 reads CASRGTGLETQYF. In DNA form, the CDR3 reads TGTGCCAGCAGGGGGACCGGGCTGGAGACCCAGTACTTC. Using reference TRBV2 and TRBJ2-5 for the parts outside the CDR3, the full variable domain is EPEVTQTPSHQVTQMGQEVILRCVPISNHLYFYWYRQILGQKVEFLVSFYNNEISEKSEIFDDQFSVERPDGSNFTLKIRSTKLEDSAMYFCASRGTGLETQYFGPGTRLLVL.

CDR3 nucleotide sequence: TGCGCCAGCAGCTCTGGGATTCTAGCCCAAGAGACCCAGTACTTC. Translating gives CASSSGILAQETQYF. The J gene is TRBJ2-5, the V gene TRBV4-3; D perhaps matches TRBD2 (5 bases). The germline V gene has CDR1 LGHNA and CDR2 YSLEER. Trimming pared 5 bases from V and 1 base from J, leaving 14 bases between. The CDR3 is made up of 15 amino acids.

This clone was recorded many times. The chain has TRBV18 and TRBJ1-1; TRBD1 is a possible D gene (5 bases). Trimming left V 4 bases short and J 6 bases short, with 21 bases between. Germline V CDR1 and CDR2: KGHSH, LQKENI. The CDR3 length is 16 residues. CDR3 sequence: CASSLVGQGGRAEAFF. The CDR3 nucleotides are TGTGCCAGCTCACTCGTCGGGCAGGGAGGTAGAGCTGAAGCTTTCTTT.

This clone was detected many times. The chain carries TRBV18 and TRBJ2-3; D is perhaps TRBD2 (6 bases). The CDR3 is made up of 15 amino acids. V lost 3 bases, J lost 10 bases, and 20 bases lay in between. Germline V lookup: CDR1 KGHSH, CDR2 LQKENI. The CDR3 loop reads CASSPRRDSASAQYF. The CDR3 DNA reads TGTGCCAGCTCACCTCGCCGGGACTCAGCCTCGGCGCAGTATTTT.

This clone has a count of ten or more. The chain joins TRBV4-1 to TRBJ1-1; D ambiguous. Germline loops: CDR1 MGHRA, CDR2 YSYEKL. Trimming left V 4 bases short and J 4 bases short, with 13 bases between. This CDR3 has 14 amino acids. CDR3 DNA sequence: TGCGCCAGCAGCCTGAGAGCGGGGATCACTGAAGCTTTCTTT. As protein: CASSLRAGITEAFF.

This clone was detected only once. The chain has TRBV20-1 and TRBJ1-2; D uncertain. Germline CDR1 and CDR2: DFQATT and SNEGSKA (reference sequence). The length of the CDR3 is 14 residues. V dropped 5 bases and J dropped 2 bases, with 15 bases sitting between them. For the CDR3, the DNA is TGCAGTGCTTGGTTCGCCCAAGTGAACTATGGCTACACCTTC. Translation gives CSAWFAQVNYGYTF.

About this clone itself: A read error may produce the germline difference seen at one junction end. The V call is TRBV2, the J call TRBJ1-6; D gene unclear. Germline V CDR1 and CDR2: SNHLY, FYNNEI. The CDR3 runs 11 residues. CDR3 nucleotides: TGTGCCAACAGTGACTGTTCGCGGACCCACTTT. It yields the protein CANSDCSRTHF.

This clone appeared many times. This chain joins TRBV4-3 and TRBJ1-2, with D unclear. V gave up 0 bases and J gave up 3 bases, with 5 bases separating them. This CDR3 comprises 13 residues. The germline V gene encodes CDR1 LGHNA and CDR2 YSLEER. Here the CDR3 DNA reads TGCGCCAGCAGCCAAGATCGTGACTATGGCTACACCTTC. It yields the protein CASSQDRDYGYTF.

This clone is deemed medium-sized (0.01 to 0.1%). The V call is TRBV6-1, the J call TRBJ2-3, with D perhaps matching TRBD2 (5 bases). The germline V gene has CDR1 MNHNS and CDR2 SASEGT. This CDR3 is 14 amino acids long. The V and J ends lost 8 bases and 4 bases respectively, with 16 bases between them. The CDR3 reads CASGGGAGADTQYF. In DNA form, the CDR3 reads TGTGCCAGCGGCGGCGGAGCCGGGGCAGATACGCAGTATTTT.

The CDR3 protein is CASSHVGGGYNEQFF. The CDR3 DNA follows: TGCGCCAGCAGCCACGTGGGAGGAGGCTACAATGAGCAGTTCTTC. This chain joins TRBV4-3 and TRBJ2-1; weak D call: TRBD2 (6 bases). Germline values: CDR1 LGHNA, CDR2 YSLEER. The CDR3 has 15 residues. V shed 3 bases and J shed 3 bases, with 12 bases lying between them.

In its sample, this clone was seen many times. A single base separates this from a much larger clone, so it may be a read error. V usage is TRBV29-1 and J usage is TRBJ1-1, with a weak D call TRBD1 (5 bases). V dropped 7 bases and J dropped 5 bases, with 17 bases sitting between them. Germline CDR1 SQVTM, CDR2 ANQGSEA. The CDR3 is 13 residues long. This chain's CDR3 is CSALGTRETEAFF. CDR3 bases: TGCAGCGCACTGGGGACCCGGGAGACTGAAGCTTTCTTT.

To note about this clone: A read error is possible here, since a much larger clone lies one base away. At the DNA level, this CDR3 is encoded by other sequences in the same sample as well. This CDR3 reads CASSRETYNEQLF. For the CDR3, the DNA is TGTGCCAGCAGCAGGGAGACCTACAATGAGCAGCTCTTC. The chain combines TRBV7-2 with TRBJ2-1, with a tentative D call TRBD2 (5 bases). Germline lookup yields CDR1 SGHTA and CDR2 FQGNSA. The CDR3 is 13 amino acids. Together with reference TRBV7-2 and TRBJ2-1, the CDR3 gives the full variable domain: GAGVSQSPSNKVTEKGKDVELRCDPISGHTALYWYRQSLGQGLEFLIYFQGNSAPDKSGLPSDRFSAERTGGSVSTLTIQRTQQEDSAVYLCASSRETYNEQLFGPGTRLTVL.

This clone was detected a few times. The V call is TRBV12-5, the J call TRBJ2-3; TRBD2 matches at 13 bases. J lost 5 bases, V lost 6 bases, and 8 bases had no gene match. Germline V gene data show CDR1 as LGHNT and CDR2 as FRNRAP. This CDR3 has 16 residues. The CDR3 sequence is CASGPTSGGWVDTQYF. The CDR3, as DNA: TGTGCTAGTGGCCCGACTAGCGGGGGGTGGGTAGATACGCAGTATTTT.

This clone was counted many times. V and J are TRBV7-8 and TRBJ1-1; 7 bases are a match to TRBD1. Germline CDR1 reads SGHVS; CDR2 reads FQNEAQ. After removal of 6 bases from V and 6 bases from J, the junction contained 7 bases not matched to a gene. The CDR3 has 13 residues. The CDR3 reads CASSFFRGSEAFF. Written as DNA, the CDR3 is TGTGCCAGCAGTTTCTTCAGGGGGTCTGAAGCTTTCTTT.

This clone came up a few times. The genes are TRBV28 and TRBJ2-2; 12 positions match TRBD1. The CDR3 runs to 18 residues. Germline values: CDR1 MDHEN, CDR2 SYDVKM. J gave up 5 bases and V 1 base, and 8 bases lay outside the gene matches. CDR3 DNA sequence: TGTGCCAGCAGTTTATCCGGGACAGGGGGCTTCAGGACCGGGGAGCTGTTTTTT. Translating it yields CASSLSGTGGFRTGELFF.

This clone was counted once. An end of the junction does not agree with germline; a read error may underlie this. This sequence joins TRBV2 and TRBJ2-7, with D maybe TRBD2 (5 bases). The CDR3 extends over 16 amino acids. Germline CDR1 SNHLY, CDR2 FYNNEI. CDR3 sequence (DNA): TGTGCCAGCATTGAAGGGTGGGTCTTTCGGGGTCTCGAGCAGTACTTC. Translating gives CASIEGWVFRGLEQYF.

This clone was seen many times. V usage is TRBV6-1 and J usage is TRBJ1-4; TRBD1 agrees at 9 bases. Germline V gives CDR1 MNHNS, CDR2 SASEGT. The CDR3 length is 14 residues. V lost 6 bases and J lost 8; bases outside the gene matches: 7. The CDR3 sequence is CASRLGQGGEKLFF. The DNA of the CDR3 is TGTGCCAGCAGACTGGGACAGGGCGGAGAAAAACTGTTTTTT.

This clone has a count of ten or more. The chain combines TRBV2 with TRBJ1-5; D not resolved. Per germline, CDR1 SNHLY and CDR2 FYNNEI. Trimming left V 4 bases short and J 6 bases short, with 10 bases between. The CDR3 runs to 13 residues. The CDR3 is CASSVIAGQPQHF. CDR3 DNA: TGTGCCAGCAGTGTCATAGCAGGTCAGCCCCAGCATTTT.

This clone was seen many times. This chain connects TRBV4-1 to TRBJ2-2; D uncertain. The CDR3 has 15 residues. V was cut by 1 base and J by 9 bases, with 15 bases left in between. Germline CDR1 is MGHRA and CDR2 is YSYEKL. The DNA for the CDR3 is TGCGCCAGCAGCCAAGGGTCGGGTGGAAGTTGGGAGCTGTTTTTT. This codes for CASSQGSGGSWELFF.